The next 10 T cell receptor beta chains were all read from a single sample in a study of identical twins' blood T cells. Using its own MiXCR run on the 5' RACE reads, TCRdb lists one record per CDR3 protein. The sample has a few hundred thousand distinct CDR3 sequences, roughly 27% seen once. Sample: PBMCs. These TCRs come from a woman aged 18 to 55 in good health.

This clonotype was observed many times. In DNA, the CDR3 is TGCAGTGCTAGCGACAGGGCAGCGTACACCATATATTTT. Protein product: CSASDRAAYTIYF. The chain recombines TRBV20-1 with TRBJ1-3; 7 bases match TRBD1. In germline, CDR1 is DFQATT, CDR2 SNEGSKA (reference sequence). The CDR3 has 13 amino acids. With V trimmed by 3 bases and J by 8 bases, 7 bases remained unmatched.

This clonotype came up a few times. This sequence joins TRBV5-1 and TRBJ1-2, with unresolved D. Germline CDR1 is SGHRS and CDR2 is YFSETQ. This CDR3 is built from 14 residues. With 0 bases removed from V and 6 bases from J, the gap between germline ends came to 12 bases. This CDR3 reads CASSLGKGGNGYTF. The CDR3, as DNA: TGCGCCAGCAGCTTGGGGAAGGGTGGGAATGGCTACACCTTC.

V gene TRBV12-5 combines with J gene TRBJ1-5, with a tentative D call TRBD1 (6 bases). Between the trimmed V and J ends, which lost 6 bases and 7 bases, there was a span of 10 bases. CDR3 length: 12 amino acids. Germline assignment: CDR1 LGHNT and CDR2 FRNRAP. Here the CDR3 reads CASGVGGQPQHF. Written as DNA, the CDR3 is TGTGCTAGTGGGGTGGGGGGCCAGCCCCAGCATTTT.

The V and J genes are TRBV6-1 and TRBJ1-1; D not resolved. V was shortened by 8 bases and J by 12 bases, with 10 bases between the two germline ends. Germline V CDR1 and CDR2: MNHNS, SASEGT. This CDR3 contains 9 residues. The DNA of the CDR3 is TGTGCCAGCCCCCAAGGGACTTTCTTT. Translated, it gives CASPQGTFF.

This clonotype was counted between two and nine times. The gene calls are TRBV20-1 and TRBJ2-4; tentative D call: TRBD2 (6 bases). The CDR3 runs 15 residues. The germline gives CDR1 DFQATT, CDR2 SNEGSKA (reference sequence). The V gene lost 7 bases and the J gene lost 7 bases, with 23 bases spanning the gap. CDR3 region: CSGGGGRVGTNIQYF. The CDR3 DNA is TGCAGTGGGGGAGGTGGCAGGGTGGGGACGAACATTCAGTACTTC.

V gene TRBV29-1 combines with J gene TRBJ1-1; the D gene is possibly TRBD1 (6 bases). The CDR3 totals 13 residues. The V end lost 8 bases, the J end lost 6 bases, and 19 bases lay between the germline ends. In germline, CDR1 is SQVTM, CDR2 ANQGSEA. CDR3 protein: CSTLTGSEAEAFF. Written as DNA, the CDR3 is TGCAGCACCCTAACAGGGTCCGAGGCTGAAGCTTTCTTT.

This clonotype was detected a few times. As DNA, the CDR3 is TGCGCCAGCGCGCCTGAGGACGCCTTAAACACTGAAGCTTTCTTT. Amino acids: CASAPEDALNTEAFF. V and J are TRBV5-1 and TRBJ1-1; no definite D call. The length of the CDR3 is 15 residues. Germline V CDR1 and CDR2: SGHRS, YFSETQ. V was pared by 7 bases and J by 2 bases, with 18 bases between.

The rearrangement uses TRBV6-2 or TRBV6-3 and TRBJ2-1; 9 bases align to TRBD2. The CDR3 is 17 residues long. CDR1 MNHEY and CDR2 SVGEGT come from the germline V gene. V dropped 5 bases and J dropped 2; count of bases not matched to a gene: 10. CDR3 sequence (DNA): TGTGCCAGCAGTCCAACCAGCTCTAGCGGGGCCTACAATGAGCAGTTCTTC. Encoded protein: CASSPTSSSGAYNEQFF.

The CDR3 nucleotides read TGTGCCAGCAGCCCGGACTTCTTACTGGGAAATGAGCAGTTCTTC. Translating it yields CASSPDFLLGNEQFF. The V gene is TRBV7-2, the J gene TRBJ2-1; D may be TRBD2 (5 bases). CDR1 and CDR2 from the germline V gene are SGHTA and FQGNSA. The V end was cut by 5 bases, the J end by 7 bases, with 18 bases between. The CDR3 runs 15 residues.

Only a few counts were recorded for this clonotype. Compared with germline, one end of the junction differs, possibly owing to a read error. V and J are TRBV7-7 and TRBJ2-2; D not certain. The germline CDR1 and CDR2 sequences are SSHAT and FNYEAQ (reference sequence). This CDR3 is 14 amino acids long. The CDR3 sequence: CASSSSLNTGELFF. The CDR3 region has the DNA TGTGCTAGCAGCTCAAGCCTGAACACCGGGGAGCTGTTTTTT.